This TCR beta chain was identified in a study of CD8 T cells in Susac syndrome. Reverse transcription of roughly 0.5 to 1 ug RNA was carried out with random hexamers. TCRdb redid the calling of the immunoSEQ multiplex PCR reads with MiXCR, one entry per CDR3 protein. The sample shows under 150,000 distinct CDR3 sequences, approximately 95% of them seen only once. The V gene end was trimmed by 5 bases and the J gene end by 4 bases; junction bases not matched to a gene: 18. The CDR3 totals 20 residues. Germline loops: CDR1 SGHAT, CDR2 FQNNGV. Notes on this clonotype: The antigen is unknown.

Whole-study results and caveats: The study's TCR sequencing and HLA analysis covered a relatively small number of individuals, and the study acknowledged this.

Sequencing used CD4+ T cells from PBMCs. This receptor was taken from a human donor with Susac syndrome. This chain links TRBV11-2 with TRBJ2-3; 13 nucleotides match TRBD2. CDR3 nucleotide sequence: TGTGCCAGCAGCCGACTCGGGACTAGCGGGACTAAGAGGGGTGCAGATACGCAGTATTTT. This translates into CASSRLGTSGTKRGADTQYF.